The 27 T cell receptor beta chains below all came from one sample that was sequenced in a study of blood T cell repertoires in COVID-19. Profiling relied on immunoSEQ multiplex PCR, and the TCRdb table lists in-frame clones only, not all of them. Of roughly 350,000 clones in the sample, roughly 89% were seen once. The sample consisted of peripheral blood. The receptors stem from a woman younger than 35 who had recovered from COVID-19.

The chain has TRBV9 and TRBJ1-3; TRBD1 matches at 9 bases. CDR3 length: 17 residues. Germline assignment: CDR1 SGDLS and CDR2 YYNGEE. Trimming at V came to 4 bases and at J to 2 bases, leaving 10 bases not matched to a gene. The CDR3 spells CASSPPPRDRAGNTIYF. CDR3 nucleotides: TGTGCCAGCAGCCCACCTCCTAGGGACAGGGCTGGAAACACCATATATTTT.

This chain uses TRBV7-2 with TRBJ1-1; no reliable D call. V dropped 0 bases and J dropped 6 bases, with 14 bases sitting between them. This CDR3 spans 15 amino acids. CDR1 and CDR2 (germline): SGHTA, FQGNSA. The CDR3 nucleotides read TGTGCCAGCAGCTTAGCGCATGGGCAGTTTTCTGAAGCTTTCTTT. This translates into CASSLAHGQFSEAFF.

CDR3 in amino acids: CASELGYSNQPQHF. The DNA of the CDR3 is TGTGCCAGCGAACTAGGGTATAGCAATCAGCCCCAGCATTTT. The chain couples TRBV28 to TRBJ1-5; D call uncertain. The germline CDR1 and CDR2 sequences are MDHEN and SYDVKM. Between the trimmed V and J ends, which lost 8 bases and 0 bases, there was a span of 11 bases. The CDR3 has 14 amino acids.

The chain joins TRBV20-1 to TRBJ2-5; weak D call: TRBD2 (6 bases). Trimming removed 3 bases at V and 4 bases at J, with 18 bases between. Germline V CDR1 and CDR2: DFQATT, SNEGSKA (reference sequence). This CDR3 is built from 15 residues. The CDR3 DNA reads TGCAGTGCTAGTCTCCACGGGACTTCCCTAGAGACCCAGTACTTC. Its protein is CSASLHGTSLETQYF.

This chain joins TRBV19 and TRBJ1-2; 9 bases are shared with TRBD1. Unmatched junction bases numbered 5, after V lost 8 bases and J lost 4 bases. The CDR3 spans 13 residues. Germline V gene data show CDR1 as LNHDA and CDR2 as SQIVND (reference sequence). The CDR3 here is CASGTGRSYGYTF. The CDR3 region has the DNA TGTGCCAGTGGGACAGGGCGTTCCTATGGCTACACCTTC. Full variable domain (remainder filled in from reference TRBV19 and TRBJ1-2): DGGITQSPKYLFRKEGQNVTLSCEQNLNHDAMYWYRQDPGQGLRLIYYSQIVNDFQKGDIAEGYSVSREKKESFPLTVTSAQKNPTAFYLCASGTGRSYGYTFGSGTRLTVV.

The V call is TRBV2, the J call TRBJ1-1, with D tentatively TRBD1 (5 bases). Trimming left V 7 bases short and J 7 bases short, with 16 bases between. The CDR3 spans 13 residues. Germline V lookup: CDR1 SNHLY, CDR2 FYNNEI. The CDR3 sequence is CASTRRGGFEAFF. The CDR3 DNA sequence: TGTGCCAGCACCAGAAGGGGAGGGTTTGAAGCTTTCTTT.

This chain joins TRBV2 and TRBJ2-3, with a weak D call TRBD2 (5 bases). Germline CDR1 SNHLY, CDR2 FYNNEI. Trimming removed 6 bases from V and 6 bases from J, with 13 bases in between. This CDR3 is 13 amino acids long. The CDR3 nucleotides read TGTGCCAGCAGCGCGGGCCTATGGGATACGCAGTATTTT. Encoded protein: CASSAGLWDTQYF.

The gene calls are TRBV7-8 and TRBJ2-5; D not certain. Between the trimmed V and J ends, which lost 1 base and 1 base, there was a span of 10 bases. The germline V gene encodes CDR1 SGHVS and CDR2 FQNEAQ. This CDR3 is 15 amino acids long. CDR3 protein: CASSLGARRQETQYF. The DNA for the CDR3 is TGTGCCAGCAGCTTAGGGGCCCGCCGCCAAGAGACCCAGTACTTC.

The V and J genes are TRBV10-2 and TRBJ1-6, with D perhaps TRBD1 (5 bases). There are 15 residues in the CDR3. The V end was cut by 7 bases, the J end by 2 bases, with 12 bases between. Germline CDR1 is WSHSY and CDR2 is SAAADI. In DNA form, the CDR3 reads TGCGCCAGCAATGCGGGGGGGGCCTATAATTCACCCCTCCACTTT. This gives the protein CASNAGGAYNSPLHF.

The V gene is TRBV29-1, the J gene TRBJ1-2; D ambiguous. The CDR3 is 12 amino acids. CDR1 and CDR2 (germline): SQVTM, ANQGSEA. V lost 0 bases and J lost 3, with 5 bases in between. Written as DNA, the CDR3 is TGCAGCGTTGAAGATTTCTACTATGGCTACACCTTC. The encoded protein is CSVEDFYYGYTF.

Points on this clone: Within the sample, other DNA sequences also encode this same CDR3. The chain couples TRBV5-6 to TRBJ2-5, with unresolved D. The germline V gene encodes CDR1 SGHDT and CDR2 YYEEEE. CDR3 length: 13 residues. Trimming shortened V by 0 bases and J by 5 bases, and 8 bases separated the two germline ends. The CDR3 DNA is TGTGCCAGCAGCTTGGGCGAGGTGGAGACCCAGTACTTC. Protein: CASSLGEVETQYF.

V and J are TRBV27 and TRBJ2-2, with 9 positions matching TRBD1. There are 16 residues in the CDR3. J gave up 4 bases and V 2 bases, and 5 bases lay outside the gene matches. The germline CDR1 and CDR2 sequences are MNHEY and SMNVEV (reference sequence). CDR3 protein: CASSLITGGGTGELFF. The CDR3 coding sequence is TGTGCCAGCAGTTTAATTACAGGGGGCGGCACCGGGGAGCTGTTTTTT.

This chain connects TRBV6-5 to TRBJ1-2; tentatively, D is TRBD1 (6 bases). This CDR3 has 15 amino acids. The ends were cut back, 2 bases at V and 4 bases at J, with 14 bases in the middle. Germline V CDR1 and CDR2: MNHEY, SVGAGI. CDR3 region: CASSYMQGFSYGYTF. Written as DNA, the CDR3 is TGTGCCAGCAGTTACATGCAGGGGTTCTCCTATGGCTACACCTTC.

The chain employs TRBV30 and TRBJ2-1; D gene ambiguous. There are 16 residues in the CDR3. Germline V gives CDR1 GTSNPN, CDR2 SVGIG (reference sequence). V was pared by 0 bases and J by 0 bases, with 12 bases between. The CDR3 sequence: CAWSVGSRYSYNEQFF. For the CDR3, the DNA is TGTGCCTGGAGTGTAGGTAGCCGTTACTCCTACAATGAGCAGTTCTTC.

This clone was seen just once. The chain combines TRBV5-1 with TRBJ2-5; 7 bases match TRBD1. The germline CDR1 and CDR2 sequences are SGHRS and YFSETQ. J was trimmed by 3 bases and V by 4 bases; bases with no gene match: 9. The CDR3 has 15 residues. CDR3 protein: CASSQTGTAEETQYF. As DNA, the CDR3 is TGCGCCAGCAGCCAAACCGGGACAGCAGAAGAGACCCAGTACTTC.

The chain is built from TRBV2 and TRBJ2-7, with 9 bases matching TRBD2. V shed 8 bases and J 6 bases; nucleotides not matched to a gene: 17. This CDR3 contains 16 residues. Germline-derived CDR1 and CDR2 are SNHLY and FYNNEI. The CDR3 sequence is CASGNWASGDLGEQYV. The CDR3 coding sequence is TGTGCCAGCGGAAATTGGGCTAGCGGGGACCTGGGCGAGCAGTACGTC.

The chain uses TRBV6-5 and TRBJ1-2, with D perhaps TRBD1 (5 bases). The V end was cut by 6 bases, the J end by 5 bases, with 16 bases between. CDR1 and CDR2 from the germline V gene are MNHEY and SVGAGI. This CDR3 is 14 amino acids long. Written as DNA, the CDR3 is TGTGCCAGCAGACAGCCGTCCCGGGGGTATGGCTACACCTTC. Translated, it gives CASRQPSRGYGYTF.

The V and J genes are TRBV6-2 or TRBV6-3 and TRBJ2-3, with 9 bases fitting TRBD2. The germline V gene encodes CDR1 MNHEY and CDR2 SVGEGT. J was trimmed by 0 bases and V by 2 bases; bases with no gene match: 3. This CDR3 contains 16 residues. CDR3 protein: CASSYATSGSTDTQYF. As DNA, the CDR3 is TGTGCCAGCAGTTACGCCACTAGCGGGAGCACAGATACGCAGTATTTT.

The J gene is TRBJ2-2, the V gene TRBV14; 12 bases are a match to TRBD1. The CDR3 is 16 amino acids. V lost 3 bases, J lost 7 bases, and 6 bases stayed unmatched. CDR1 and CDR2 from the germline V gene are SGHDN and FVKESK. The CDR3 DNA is TGTGCCAGCAGCCATCGGGACAGGGGGCATAACGGGGAGCTGTTTTTT. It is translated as CASSHRDRGHNGELFF.

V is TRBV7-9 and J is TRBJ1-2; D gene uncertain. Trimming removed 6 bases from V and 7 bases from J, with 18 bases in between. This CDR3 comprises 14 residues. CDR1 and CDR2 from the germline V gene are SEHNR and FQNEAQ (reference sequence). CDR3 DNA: TGTGCCAGCAGTAGACAAGATAGTCTTCGTGGCTACACCTTC. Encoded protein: CASSRQDSLRGYTF.

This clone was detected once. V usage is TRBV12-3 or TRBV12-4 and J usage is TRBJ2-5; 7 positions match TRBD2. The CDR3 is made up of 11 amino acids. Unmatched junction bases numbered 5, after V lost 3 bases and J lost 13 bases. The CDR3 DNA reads TGTGCCAGCAGTTTGGGGGGGGTGAGGTACTTC. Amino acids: CASSLGGVRYF.

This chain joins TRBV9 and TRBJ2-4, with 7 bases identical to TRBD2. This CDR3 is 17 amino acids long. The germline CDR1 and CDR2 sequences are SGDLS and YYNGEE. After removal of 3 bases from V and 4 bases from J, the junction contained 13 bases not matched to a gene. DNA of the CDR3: TGTGCCAGCAGCGCTTACGAGGCGGGACTAATTAAAAACATTCAGTACTTC. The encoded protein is CASSAYEAGLIKNIQYF.

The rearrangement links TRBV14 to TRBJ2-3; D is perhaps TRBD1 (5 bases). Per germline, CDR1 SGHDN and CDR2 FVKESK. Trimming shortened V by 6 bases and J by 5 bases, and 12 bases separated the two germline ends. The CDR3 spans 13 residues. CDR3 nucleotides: TGTGCCAGCAGTCGACAGTTTAGAGATACGCAGTATTTT. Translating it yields CASSRQFRDTQYF.

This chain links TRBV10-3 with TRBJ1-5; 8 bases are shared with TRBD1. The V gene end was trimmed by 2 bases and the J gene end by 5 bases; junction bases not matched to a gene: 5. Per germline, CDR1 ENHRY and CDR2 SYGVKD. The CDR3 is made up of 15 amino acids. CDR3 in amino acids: CAISEGGQGDQPQHF. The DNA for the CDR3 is TGTGCCATCAGTGAGGGCGGACAGGGTGATCAGCCCCAGCATTTT.

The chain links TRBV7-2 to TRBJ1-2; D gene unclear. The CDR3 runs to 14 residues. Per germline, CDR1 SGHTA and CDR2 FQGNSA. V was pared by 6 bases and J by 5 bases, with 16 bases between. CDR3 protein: CASSCGRFGYGYTF. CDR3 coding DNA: TGTGCCAGCAGTTGTGGAAGGTTCGGGTATGGCTACACCTTC.

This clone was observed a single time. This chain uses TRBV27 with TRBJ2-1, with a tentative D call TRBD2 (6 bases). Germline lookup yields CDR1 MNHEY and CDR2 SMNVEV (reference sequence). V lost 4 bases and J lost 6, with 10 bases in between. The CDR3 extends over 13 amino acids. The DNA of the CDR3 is TGTGCCAGCAGTTATTTGGGAGGCAATGAGCAGTTCTTC. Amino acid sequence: CASSYLGGNEQFF.

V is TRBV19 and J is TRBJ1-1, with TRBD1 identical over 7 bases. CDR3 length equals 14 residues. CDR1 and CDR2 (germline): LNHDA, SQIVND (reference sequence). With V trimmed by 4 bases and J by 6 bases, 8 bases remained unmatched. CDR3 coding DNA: TGTGCCAGTAGTACCCTTGGGACAGTTCCTGAAGCTTTCTTT. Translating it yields CASSTLGTVPEAFF.